In its sample, the clone carrying this T cell receptor (beta chain) was seen a few times. This sample was included in a study of blood T cells in healthy people across ages. A second roughly 7 to 11 cycle PCR used barcoded and J-beta primers. TCRdb re-called the 5' RACE reads through MiXCR, storing one row per CDR3 protein. The repertoire includes 600,000 or so distinct CDR3 sequences, over 20% of them detected once, and roughly 3.6% sits in the top ten. V dropped 1 base and J dropped 9; count of bases not matched to a gene: 9. There are 15 residues in the CDR3. Germline lookup yields CDR1 KGHSH and CDR2 LQKENI.

The receptor was isolated from a man aged 65 to 85 in good health. Sequencing was done on a sample of blood. The chain joins TRBV18 to TRBJ2-1, with TRBD1 matching over 7 bases. The DNA for the CDR3 is TGTGCCAGCTCACCACGGACAGGTATATCGGGTGAGCAGTTCTTC. The encoded protein is CASSPRTGISGEQFF.